The 20 T cell receptor beta chains below all came from one sample that was sequenced in a study of CD8+CD57+ T cells in acquired aplastic anemia. The patients chosen for sequencing had shown expansion of CD8+CD57+ cells (detected by flow cytometry). Genomic DNA templated the TCR beta VDJ and CDR3 profiling. TCRdb re-called the reads with MiXCR, one entry per CDR3 protein. The data contain hundreds of thousands of distinct CDR3 sequences, around 82% of them seen just once; the ten biggest clones take up roughly two fifths. Input material: sorted CD4+, CD8+, or CD8+CD57+ T cells (not recorded which) from PBMCs. These receptors were obtained from a human donor with aplastic anemia.

A word on this clonotype: One end of the junction does not line up with germline, which may come from a read error. This rearrangement joins TRBV7-9 to TRBJ2-3; D assignment may be TRBD1 or TRBD2 (5 bases each). This CDR3 comprises 14 residues. Germline CDR1 reads SEHNR; CDR2 reads FQNEAQ (reference sequence). The CDR3 loop is CASSLAGGHGAKFF. The CDR3 bases are TGTGCCAGCAGCTTAGCGGGTGGCCACGGGGCCAAGTTCTTT. Supplemented by reference TRBV7-9 and TRBJ2-3, the full variable domain reads DTGVSQNPRHKITKRGQNVTFRCDPISEHNRLYWYRQTLGQGPEFLTYFQNEAQLEKSRLLSDRFSAERPKGSFSTLEIQRTEQGDSAMYLCASSLAGGHGAKFFGPGTRLTVL.

This clonotype was found many times. Since no conserved phenylalanine or tryptophan closes the CDR3, a read error is the likely cause. The chain links TRBV6-6 to TRBJ2-7, with D uncertain. Between the trimmed V and J ends, which lost 2 bases and 6 bases, there was a span of 8 bases. The CDR3 has 12 amino acids. CDR1 and CDR2 from the germline V gene are MNHNY and SVGAGI (reference sequence). The CDR3: CASSYMGPEQYL. The CDR3 DNA reads as TGTGCCAGCAGTTACATGGGCCCCGAGCAGTACCTC.

This clonotype has just one count. The chain is built from TRBV9 and TRBJ1-2; 10 nucleotides agree with TRBD1. V gave up 3 bases and J gave up 2 bases; unmatched junction bases: 4. CDR3 size: 15 residues. Germline V gives CDR1 SGDLS, CDR2 YYNGEE. Here the CDR3 DNA reads TGTGCCAGCAGCGCCGGGACAGGGGTAAACTATGGCTACACCTTC. Its translation is CASSAGTGVNYGYTF.

The V gene is TRBV7-6, the J gene TRBJ2-5; D unresolved. From germline, CDR1 is SGHVS and CDR2 FNYEAQ. CDR3 length: 15 amino acids. Trimming left V 3 bases short and J 14 bases short, with 25 bases between. The CDR3 is CASSLGSCNSPLHYF. CDR3 DNA sequence: TGTGCCAGCAGCTTGGGTTCCTGTAATTCACCCCTCCACTACTTC.

Comments on this clonotype: One end of the junction varies from germline; a read error may be responsible. The chain employs TRBV7-9 and TRBJ2-5, with 7 positions matching TRBD1. The CDR3 extends over 14 amino acids. Germline V gene data show CDR1 as SEHNR and CDR2 as FQNEAQ (reference sequence). CDR3 loop: CASSTDREKSPHHF. The DNA of the CDR3 is TGTGCCAGCAGCACAGACAGGGAGAAATCACCCCACCACTTC.

The J gene is TRBJ2-7, the V gene TRBV19, with 8 bases identical to TRBD1. Germline V lookup: CDR1 LNHDA, CDR2 SQIVND (reference sequence). V shed 8 bases and J 2 bases; nucleotides not matched to a gene: 5. The CDR3 has 13 residues. The CDR3 DNA follows: TGTGCCAGTTCGGACAGGGAGACCTACGAGCAGTACTTC. It translates to CASSDRETYEQYF.

The chain carries TRBV7-9 and TRBJ2-3; D remains unclear. In germline, CDR1 is SEHNR, CDR2 FQNEAQ (reference sequence). V was trimmed by 1 base and J by 7 bases, leaving 18 bases between them. CDR3 size: 16 residues. In nucleotides, the CDR3 is TGTGCCAGCAGCTTAGGGCCCGAGGAGCCTACATATACGCAGTATTTT. It specifies CASSLGPEEPTYTQYF.

Only a few counts were recorded for this clonotype. V gene TRBV5-4 combines with J gene TRBJ2-1; TRBD2 aligns across 10 bases. The V and J ends lost 2 bases and 9 bases, in that order; junction bases with no gene match: 5. CDR1 SGHNT and CDR2 YYREEE come from the germline V gene (reference sequence). This CDR3 has 14 residues. In DNA, the CDR3 is TGTGCCAGCAGCTTTACTAGCGGGGACATTGAGCAGTTCTTC. This translates into CASSFTSGDIEQFF.

This chain uses TRBV6-1 with TRBJ1-1; tentative D call: TRBD1 (5 bases). Germline-derived CDR1 and CDR2 are MNHNS and SASEGT. The CDR3 covers 14 residues. Trimming cost V 7 bases and J 0 bases, with 12 bases left between them. CDR3 residues: CASNRQPVNTEAFF. As DNA, the CDR3 is TGTGCCAGCAATCGACAGCCCGTGAACACTGAAGCTTTCTTT.

This chain connects TRBV7-8 to TRBJ2-6; 7 nucleotides match TRBD1. Trimming removed 1 base from V and 2 bases from J; junction bases left unmatched: 5. Germline V gene lookup returns CDR1 SGHVS and CDR2 FQNEAQ. The CDR3 covers 17 residues. CDR3 DNA: TGTGCCAGCAGCTTAGTCCCGACAGGGACTGGGGCCAACGTCCTGACTTTC. Protein: CASSLVPTGTGANVLTF.

The V gene is TRBV7-2, the J gene TRBJ1-4; TRBD1 agrees at 7 bases. The CDR3 length is 15 residues. V trimming: 1 base; J trimming: 17 bases; junction bases outside the gene matches: 16. CDR1 is SGHTA, CDR2 FQGNSA, per germline. The CDR3 is CASSLDPNGTALPFF. The CDR3 coding sequence is TGTGCCAGCAGCTTAGATCCAAACGGGACAGCCCTTCCCTTTTTT.

Concerning this clonotype: One junction end disagrees with the germline gene, perhaps due to a read error. V usage is TRBV7-3 and J usage is TRBJ2-3; D is possibly TRBD1 (5 bases). The CDR3 loop spans 13 amino acids. Looked up from germline, CDR1 is SGHTA and CDR2 is FQGTGA. This chain's CDR3 is CASPQGATDTQYF. In DNA, the CDR3 is TGTGCCAGCCCCCAGGGCGCCACAGACACGCAGTATTTT.

The CDR3 coding sequence is TGTGCCATCAGCGATAGGGCCTACAATGAGCAGTTCTTC. As protein: CAISDRAYNEQFF. The chain uses TRBV10-3 and TRBJ2-1; D is uncertain. Trimming removed 6 bases at V and 2 bases at J, with 8 bases between. The CDR3 spans 13 residues. Germline V CDR1 and CDR2: ENHRY, SYGVKD.

J is TRBJ2-7 and V is TRBV10-3; D not certain. Germline-derived CDR1 and CDR2 are ENHRY and SYGVKD. The ends were cut back, 6 bases at V and 2 bases at J, with 14 bases in the middle. This CDR3 has 14 amino acids. CDR3 region: CAIRVRTETYEQYF. In DNA form, the CDR3 reads TGTGCCATCAGGGTTCGGACCGAAACCTACGAGCAGTACTTC.

Remarks on this clonotype: An end of the junction differs from the germline gene, which may be a read error. The chain is built from TRBV7-9 and TRBJ2-7, with a tentative D call TRBD2 (6 bases). The CDR3 is 14 amino acids. Looked up from germline, CDR1 is SEHNR and CDR2 is FQNEAQ (reference sequence). CDR3 sequence (DNA): TGTGCCAGCAGCTGTGGAGGGGTAAGCAGCAGTCATTCCTTC. This codes for CASSCGGVSSSHSF.

The rearrangement uses TRBV5-1 and TRBJ1-5; D is ambiguous. The CDR3 is 15 residues long. The germline V gene encodes CDR1 SGHRS and CDR2 YFSETQ. The V gene lost 0 bases and the J gene lost 6 bases, with 13 bases spanning the gap. CDR3 coding DNA: TGCGCCAGCAGCTTGGCTTTGGATACTGGTCAGCCCCAGCATTTT. This codes for CASSLALDTGQPQHF.

V usage is TRBV7-8 and J usage is TRBJ2-7; possible D gene TRBD2, 7 bases. The germline CDR1 and CDR2 sequences are SGHVS and FQNEAQ. With 3 bases removed from V and 4 bases from J, the gap between germline ends came to 25 bases. There are 18 residues in the CDR3. CDR3 bases: TGTGCCAGCAGCTTTCCGGGGGGCCCCGATACGCTTTATTACGAGCAGTACGTC. It specifies CASSFPGGPDTLYYEQYV.

This clonotype was seen only a few times. The conserved phenylalanine or tryptophan is not found at the CDR3 terminus, so this likely reflects a read error. The limits of the CDR3 on the DNA are not certain, so only TCRdb's listed CDR3 is given. The chain employs TRBV6-4 and TRBJ2-5; the D call TRBD2 from the table was never checked on the DNA. Per germline, CDR1 MRHNA and CDR2 SNTAGT. The CDR3 adds up to 8 amino acids, both ends counted. The CDR3 loop reads CASSELAG.

This clonotype was seen repeatedly, ten times or more. CDR3 in DNA: TGTGCCAGCAGCTTAGATCTGACAGGGAACACTGAGCAGTTCTTC. Translation: CASSLDLTGNTEQFF. The rearrangement uses TRBV11-3 and TRBJ2-1, with 7 bases fitting TRBD1. Per the germline V gene, CDR1 is SGHNT and CDR2 is YENEEA. The length of the CDR3 is 15 residues. V dropped 0 bases and J dropped 9; count of bases not matched to a gene: 8.

This clonotype was seen once. The V call is TRBV19, the J call TRBJ1-1; D is ambiguous. In germline, CDR1 is LNHDA, CDR2 SQIVND (reference sequence). Trimming pared 1 base from V and 7 bases from J, leaving 10 bases between. The CDR3 covers 13 residues. CDR3 nucleotide sequence: TGTGCCAGTAGTATAGGGTGGCAGAATGAAGCTTTCTTT. Residues: CASSIGWQNEAFF.